The source of this T cell receptor beta chain is a study of chronic HIV infection and antiretroviral therapy. TCRdb processed the 5' RACE reads anew with MiXCR; each CDR3 protein has one entry. This table has about 38,000 distinct CDR3 sequences, approximately 7.4% appearing once. There are many counts of this clonotype. Trimming pared 7 bases from V and 1 base from J, leaving 10 bases between. This CDR3 spans 14 amino acids. Germline CDR1 is SEHNR and CDR2 is FQNEAQ (reference sequence). Input material: peripheral blood. The receptor was derived from an adult who had HIV and had not received antiretroviral therapy, or was an uninfected healthy control (not recorded which). The genes are TRBV7-9 and TRBJ2-2, with D unclear. This CDR3 is CASTPYGNTGELFF. The CDR3 nucleotides read TGTGCCAGCACCCCTTACGGGAACACCGGGGAGCTGTTTTTT. Full variable domain (outside the CDR3, taken from reference TRBV7-9 and TRBJ2-2): DTGVSQNPRHKITKRGQNVTFRCDPISEHNRLYWYRQTLGQGPEFLTYFQNEAQLEKSRLLSDRFSAERPKGSFSTLEIQRTEQGDSAMYLCASTPYGNTGELFFGEGSRLTVL.